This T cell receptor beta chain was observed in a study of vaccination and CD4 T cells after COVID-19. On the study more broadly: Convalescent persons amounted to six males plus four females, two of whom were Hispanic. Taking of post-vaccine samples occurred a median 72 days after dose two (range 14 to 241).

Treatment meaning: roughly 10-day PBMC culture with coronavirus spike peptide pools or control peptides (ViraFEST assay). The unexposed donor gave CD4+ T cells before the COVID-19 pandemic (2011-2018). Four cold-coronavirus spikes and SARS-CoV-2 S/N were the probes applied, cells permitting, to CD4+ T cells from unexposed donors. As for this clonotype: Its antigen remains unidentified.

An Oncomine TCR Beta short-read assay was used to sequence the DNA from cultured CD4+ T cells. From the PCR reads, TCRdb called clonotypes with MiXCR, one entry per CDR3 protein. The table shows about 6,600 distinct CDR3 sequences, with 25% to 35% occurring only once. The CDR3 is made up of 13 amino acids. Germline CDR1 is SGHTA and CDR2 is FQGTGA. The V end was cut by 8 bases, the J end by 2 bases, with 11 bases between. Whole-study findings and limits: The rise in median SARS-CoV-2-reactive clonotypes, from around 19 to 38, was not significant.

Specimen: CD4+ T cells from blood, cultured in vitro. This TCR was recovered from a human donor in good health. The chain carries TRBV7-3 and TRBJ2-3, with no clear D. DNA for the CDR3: TGTGCCAGCGCCCCGAGTTACACAGATACGCAGTATTTT. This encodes CASAPSYTDTQYF.